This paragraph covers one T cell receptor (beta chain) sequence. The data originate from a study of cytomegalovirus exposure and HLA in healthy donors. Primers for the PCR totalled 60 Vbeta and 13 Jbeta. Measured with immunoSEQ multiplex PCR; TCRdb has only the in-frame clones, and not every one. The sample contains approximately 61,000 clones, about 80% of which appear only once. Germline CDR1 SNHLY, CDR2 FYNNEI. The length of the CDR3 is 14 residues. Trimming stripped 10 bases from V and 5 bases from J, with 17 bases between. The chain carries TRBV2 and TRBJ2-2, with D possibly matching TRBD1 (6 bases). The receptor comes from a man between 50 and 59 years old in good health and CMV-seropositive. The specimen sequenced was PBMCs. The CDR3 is CATDGIQGTGELFF. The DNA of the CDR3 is TGTGCCACCGATGGAATACAGGGAACCGGGGAGCTGTTTTTT. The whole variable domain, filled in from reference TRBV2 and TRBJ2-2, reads EPEVTQTPSHQVTQMGQEVILRCVPISNHLYFYWYRQILGQKVEFLVSFYNNEISEKSEIFDDQFSVERPDGSNFTLKIRSTKLEDSAMYFCATDGIQGTGELFFGEGSRLTVL.